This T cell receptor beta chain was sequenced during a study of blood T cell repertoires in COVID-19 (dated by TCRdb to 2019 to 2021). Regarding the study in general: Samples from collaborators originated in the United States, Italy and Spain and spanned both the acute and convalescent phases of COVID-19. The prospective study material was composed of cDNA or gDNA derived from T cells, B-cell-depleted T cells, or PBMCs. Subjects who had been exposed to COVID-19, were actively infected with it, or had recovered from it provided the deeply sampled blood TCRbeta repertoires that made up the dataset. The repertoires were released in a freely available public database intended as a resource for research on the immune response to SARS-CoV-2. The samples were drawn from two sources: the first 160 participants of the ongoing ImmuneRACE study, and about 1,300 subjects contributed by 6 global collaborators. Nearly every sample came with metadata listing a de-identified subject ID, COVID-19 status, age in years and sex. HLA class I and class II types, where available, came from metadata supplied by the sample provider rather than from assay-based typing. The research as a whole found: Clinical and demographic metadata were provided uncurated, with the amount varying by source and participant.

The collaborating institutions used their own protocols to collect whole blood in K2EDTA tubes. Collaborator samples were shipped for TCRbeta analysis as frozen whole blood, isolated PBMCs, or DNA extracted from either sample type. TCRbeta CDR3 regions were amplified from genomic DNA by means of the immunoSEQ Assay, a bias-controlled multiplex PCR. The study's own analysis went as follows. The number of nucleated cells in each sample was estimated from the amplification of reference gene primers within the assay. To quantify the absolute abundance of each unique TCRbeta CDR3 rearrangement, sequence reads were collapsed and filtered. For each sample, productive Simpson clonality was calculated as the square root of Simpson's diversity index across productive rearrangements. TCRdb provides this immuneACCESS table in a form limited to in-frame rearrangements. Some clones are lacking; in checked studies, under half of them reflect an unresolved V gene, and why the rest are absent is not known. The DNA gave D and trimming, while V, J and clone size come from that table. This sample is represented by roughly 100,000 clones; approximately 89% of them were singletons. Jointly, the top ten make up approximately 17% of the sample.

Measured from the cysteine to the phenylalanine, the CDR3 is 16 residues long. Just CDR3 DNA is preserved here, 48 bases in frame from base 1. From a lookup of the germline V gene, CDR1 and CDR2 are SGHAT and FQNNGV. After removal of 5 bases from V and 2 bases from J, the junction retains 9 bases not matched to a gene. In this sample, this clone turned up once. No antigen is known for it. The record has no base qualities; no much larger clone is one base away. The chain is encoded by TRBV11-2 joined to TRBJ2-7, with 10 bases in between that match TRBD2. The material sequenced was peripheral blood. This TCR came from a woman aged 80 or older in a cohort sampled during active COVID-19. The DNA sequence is TGTGCCAGCAGCCAGGGCCAAGGACTAGCGGCCTACGAGCAGTACTTC. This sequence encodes CASSQGQGLAAYEQYF. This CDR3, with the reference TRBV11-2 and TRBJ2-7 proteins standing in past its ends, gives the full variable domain EAGVAQSPRYKIIEKRQSVAFWCNPISGHATLYWYQQILGQGPKLLIQFQNNGVVDDSQLPKDRFSAERLKGVDSTLKIQPAKLEDSAVYLCASSQGQGLAAYEQYFGPGTRLTVT.